This T cell receptor beta chain came from a study of regulatory T cells in long-lasting Graves disease. The time point was: newly diagnosed GD, antithyroid drugs for less than 3 months. PBMCs were the source of the RNA used for TCR sequencing. Whole-study findings and limits: Having only a small sample size may have limited accuracy. There were preferences for TRBV28, TRBJ1-2 and TRBJ2-5 in persistent disease. Whereas nearly 1,000 public clonotypes were shared by new patients, persistent patients shared more, at over 2,500.

Arm-PCR of CDR3 regions and iRepertoire HTBI primers were the basis on which TCR beta libraries were built. Using its own MiXCR run on the multiplex PCR reads, TCRdb lists one record per CDR3 protein. This sample has 350,000 to 500,000 distinct CDR3 sequences, with 12% to 15% found just once. CDR1 is LGHNA, CDR2 YSLEER, per germline. The CDR3 is 14 residues long. Notes on this clonotype: Its antigen is still unknown. A much larger clone differs by one base, so this may be a read error.

This sample was also put to use in a study of T cells in Graves' hyperthyroidism and ophthalmopathy. This second report adds: In making diagnoses, clinical symptoms, serum thyroxine and TRAb, thyroid ultrasound and orbital computed tomography were all used.

The specimen was peripheral blood mononuclear cells (PBMCs), collected at new diagnosis, from a patient treated with antithyroid drugs. V is TRBV4-3 and J is TRBJ1-1, with D perhaps TRBD1 (5 bases). This receptor was identified in a woman aged 45-65 years with Graves disease. In DNA form, the CDR3 reads TGCGCCAGCAGCCAACCCAGGGTGAGCACTGAACCTTTCTTT. This gives the protein CASSQPRVSTEPFF.